This T cell receptor beta chain came from a study of blood T cell repertoires in COVID-19. Germline V lookup: CDR1 MNHEY, CDR2 SMNVEV (reference sequence). Trimming pared 4 bases from V and 4 bases from J, leaving 13 bases between. This CDR3 has 14 residues. Libraries were prepared by immunoSEQ multiplex PCR; TCRdb keeps only in-frame clonotypes and omits some of them. The table has a few hundred thousand clones, 89% seen once. This receptor was identified in a man aged 45 to 65 with acute or convalescent COVID-19. The sequencing input was peripheral blood. The V call is TRBV27, the J call TRBJ1-2; D might be TRBD1 (6 bases). The CDR3 is CASSSLQGFYGYTF. The CDR3, as DNA: TGTGCCAGCAGTTCCTTACAGGGATTCTATGGCTACACCTTC.